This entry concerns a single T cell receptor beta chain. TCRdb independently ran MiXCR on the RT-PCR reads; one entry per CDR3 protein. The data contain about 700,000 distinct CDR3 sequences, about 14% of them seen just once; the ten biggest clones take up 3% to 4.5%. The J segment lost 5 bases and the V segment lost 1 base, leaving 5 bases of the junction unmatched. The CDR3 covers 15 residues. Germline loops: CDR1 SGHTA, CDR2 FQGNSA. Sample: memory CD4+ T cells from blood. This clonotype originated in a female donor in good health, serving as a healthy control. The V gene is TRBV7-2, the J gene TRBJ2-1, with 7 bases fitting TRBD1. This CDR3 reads CASSLGLQGDNEQFF. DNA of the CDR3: TGTGCCAGCAGCTTAGGTCTTCAGGGGGACAATGAGCAGTTCTTC.